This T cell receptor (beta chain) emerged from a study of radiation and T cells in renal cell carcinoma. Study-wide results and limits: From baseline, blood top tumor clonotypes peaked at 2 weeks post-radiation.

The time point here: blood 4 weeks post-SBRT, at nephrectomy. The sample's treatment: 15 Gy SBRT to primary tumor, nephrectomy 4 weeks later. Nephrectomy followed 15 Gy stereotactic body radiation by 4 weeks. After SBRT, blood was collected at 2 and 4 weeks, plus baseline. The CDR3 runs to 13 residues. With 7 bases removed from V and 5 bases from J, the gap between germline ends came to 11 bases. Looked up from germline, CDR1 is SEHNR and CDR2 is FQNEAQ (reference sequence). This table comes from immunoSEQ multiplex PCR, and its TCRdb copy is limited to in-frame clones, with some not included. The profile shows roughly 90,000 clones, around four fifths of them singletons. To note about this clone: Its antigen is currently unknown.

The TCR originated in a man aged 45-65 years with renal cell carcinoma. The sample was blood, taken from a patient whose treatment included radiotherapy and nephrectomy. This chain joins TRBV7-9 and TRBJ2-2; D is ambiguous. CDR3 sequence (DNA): TGTGCCAGCATCAAAGACTTTACCGGGGAGCTGTTTTTT. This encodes CASIKDFTGELFF.